These 27 T cell receptor beta chains originate from one sample sequenced in a study of blood T cell repertoires in COVID-19. TCRdb's table, derived via immunoSEQ multiplex PCR, lists solely in-frame clones and lacks some. The table includes some 250,000 clones, over 85% detected once. The sequencing input was PBMCs or T cells enriched from blood (not recorded which). The receptors come from a woman aged 30 to 39 with acute COVID-19.

This clone has only one observation. CDR3 bases: TGCGCCAGCAGCACAGGGACAGAAGGAATTGAAGCTTTCTTT. As protein: CASSTGTEGIEAFF. The V and J genes are TRBV5-1 and TRBJ1-1, with 7 positions matching TRBD1. The CDR3 has 14 amino acids. In germline, CDR1 is SGHRS, CDR2 YFSETQ. V gave up 4 bases and J gave up 7 bases; unmatched junction bases: 10.

The CDR3 DNA reads TGTGCCAGCAGCCCCTGGACGGGGGAGAATGAAAAACTGTTTTTT. This translates into CASSPWTGENEKLFF. The gene calls are TRBV7-2 and TRBJ1-4; a weak D match, TRBD1 (5 bases). V gave up 5 bases and J gave up 5 bases, with 15 bases separating them. Germline V gene sequence: CDR1 SGHTA, CDR2 FQGNSA. The CDR3 length is 15 residues.

This chain uses TRBV11-3 with TRBJ2-2, with D possibly matching TRBD2 (5 bases). This CDR3 is built from 13 residues. V was clipped by 5 bases and J by 5 bases, with 9 bases between them. Germline CDR1 SGHNT, CDR2 YENEEA. The CDR3 DNA sequence: TGTGCCAGCAGCGAACTAGGAACCGGGGAGCTGTTTTTT. Its protein product is CASSELGTGELFF.

This clone was picked up a small number of times. The chain joins TRBV5-6 to TRBJ1-1; maybe TRBD1 (5 bases). Looked up from germline, CDR1 is SGHDT and CDR2 is YYEEEE. The germline V and J ends were trimmed by 0 bases and 3 bases, with 9 bases remaining between them. This CDR3 contains 14 residues. CDR3 in DNA: TGTGCCAGCAGCTTGGTCAGGGCGCACACTGAAGCTTTCTTT. Its protein is CASSLVRAHTEAFF. Combining the CDR3 with reference TRBV5-6 and TRBJ1-1 gives the whole variable domain DAGVTQSPTHLIKTRGQQVTLRCSPKSGHDTVSWYQQALGQGPQFIFQYYEEEERQRGNFPDRFSGHQFPNYSSELNVNALLLGDSALYLCASSLVRAHTEAFFGQGTRLTVV.

The CDR3 spells CAISEFGRGRVNEQFF. DNA for the CDR3: TGTGCCATCAGTGAGTTCGGCAGGGGGCGCGTCAATGAGCAGTTCTTC. The rearrangement joins TRBV10-3 to TRBJ2-1; 8 positions match TRBD1. Germline CDR1 is ENHRY and CDR2 is SYGVKD. Germline trimming cut 1 base from V and 6 bases from J; bases unmatched to any gene: 8. The CDR3 is 16 amino acids.

CDR3 protein: CASSQGYPGLTTDTQYF. For the CDR3, the DNA is TGTGCCAGCAGCCAAGGATATCCGGGACTAACCACAGATACGCAGTATTTT. This sequence joins TRBV3-1 (or the pseudogene TRBV3-2) and TRBJ2-3, with TRBD2 matching 7 bases. The CDR3 totals 17 residues. V lost 1 base and J lost 2; bases outside the gene matches: 9. Germline V lookup: CDR1 LGHDT, CDR2 YNNKEL (reference sequence).

The chain employs TRBV3-1 (or the pseudogene TRBV3-2) and TRBJ2-7; a possible D gene is TRBD2 (6 bases). V lost 3 bases, J lost 0 bases, and 15 bases lay in between. There are 16 residues in the CDR3. Germline V gene lookup returns CDR1 LGHDT and CDR2 YNNKEL (reference sequence). CDR3 nucleotide sequence: TGTGCCAGCAGCCAGGGTCCGGGACTGAGCTCCTACGAGCAGTACTTC. It encodes CASSQGPGLSSYEQYF.

The J gene is TRBJ1-5, the V gene TRBV19; 10 bases map to TRBD1. J was trimmed by 2 bases and V by 5 bases; bases with no gene match: 12. The CDR3 totals 18 residues. Germline V gene sequence: CDR1 LNHDA, CDR2 SQIVND (reference sequence). The CDR3: CASSGGQGSEWGNQPQHF. CDR3 nucleotide sequence: TGTGCCAGTAGTGGGGGACAGGGGAGTGAATGGGGCAATCAGCCCCAGCATTTT.

The rearrangement joins TRBV27 to TRBJ2-1; a possible D gene is TRBD1 (6 bases). Trimming shortened V by 6 bases and J by 8 bases, and 17 bases separated the two germline ends. This CDR3 has 14 amino acids. In germline, CDR1 is MNHEY, CDR2 SMNVEV (reference sequence). As DNA, the CDR3 is TGTGCCAGCAGCTCCGGGACATTGAGGGATGAGCAGTTCTTC. It translates to CASSSGTLRDEQFF.

The CDR3 sequence is CASSFRGLYNEQFF. In nucleotides, the CDR3 is TGCGCCAGCAGCTTCAGGGGGCTTTACAATGAGCAGTTCTTC. The chain is built from TRBV5-1 and TRBJ2-1; 8 bases are a match to TRBD1. This CDR3 comprises 14 residues. V lost 2 bases and J lost 4; bases outside the gene matches: 2. Per germline, CDR1 SGHRS and CDR2 YFSETQ.

The genes are TRBV4-1 and TRBJ1-5, with 7 bases lining up with TRBD1. The germline gives CDR1 MGHRA, CDR2 YSYEKL. V lost 1 base to trimming and J lost 4 bases; unmatched junction nucleotides: 7. The CDR3 has 16 residues. For the CDR3, the DNA is TGCGCCAGCAGCCAAGGCCGAGGGGGCGGGAATCAGCCCCAGCATTTT. Its protein is CASSQGRGGGNQPQHF.

This chain uses TRBV27 with TRBJ2-7, with D perhaps matching TRBD2 (7 bases). Germline CDR1 is MNHEY and CDR2 is SMNVEV (reference sequence). The V and J ends lost 0 bases and 5 bases respectively, with 26 bases between them. CDR3 length: 19 amino acids. The DNA of the CDR3 is TGTGCCAGCAGTTTATCGATTGGGGCAGGGGAGGGGGTTGGGAACGAGCAGTACTTC. This codes for CASSLSIGAGEGVGNEQYF.

The chain links TRBV19 to TRBJ1-3; 10 bases line up with TRBD1. The CDR3 has 16 amino acids. Trimming at V came to 6 bases and at J to 3 bases, leaving 8 bases not matched to a gene. Germline loops: CDR1 LNHDA, CDR2 SQIVND (reference sequence). DNA of the CDR3: TGTGCCAGTAGAAGACAGGGGGCGTCGGTTGGAAACACCATATATTTT. This codes for CASRRQGASVGNTIYF.

The J gene is TRBJ2-7, the V gene TRBV19; maybe TRBD1 (7 bases). Per germline, CDR1 LNHDA and CDR2 SQIVND (reference sequence). The ends were cut back, 3 bases at V and 2 bases at J, with 14 bases in the middle. This CDR3 contains 15 residues. CDR3 sequence: CASSIQGGGTYEQYF. The CDR3 region has the DNA TGTGCCAGTAGTATCCAGGGGGGAGGAACCTACGAGCAGTACTTC.

This rearrangement joins TRBV7-2 to TRBJ1-2, with no clear D. Trimming left V 5 bases short and J 5 bases short, with 15 bases between. Germline V lookup: CDR1 SGHTA, CDR2 FQGNSA. The CDR3 length is 14 residues. The CDR3, as DNA: TGTGCCAGCAGCCCTATAACTACTGGGTATGGCTACACCTTC. It specifies CASSPITTGYGYTF.

The DNA of the CDR3 is TGTGCCTGGAGCCCGGGAGCGGGGGGCTTAGAGACCCAGTACTTC. Its protein product is CAWSPGAGGLETQYF. The gene calls are TRBV30 and TRBJ2-5; the match to TRBD2 covers 9 bases. Germline assignment: CDR1 GTSNPN and CDR2 SVGIG (reference sequence). V lost 3 bases to trimming and J lost 4 bases; unmatched junction nucleotides: 9. This CDR3 has 15 amino acids.

The V and J genes are TRBV27 and TRBJ1-1; a possible D gene is TRBD1 (6 bases). Between the trimmed V and J ends, which lost 9 bases and 0 bases, there was a span of 14 bases. CDR3 length: 14 amino acids. From germline, CDR1 is MNHEY and CDR2 SMNVEV (reference sequence). The CDR3 spells CASSIAGVNTEAFF. The CDR3 coding sequence is TGTGCCAGTTCTATAGCAGGGGTGAACACTGAAGCTTTCTTT.

The J gene is TRBJ2-3, the V gene TRBV29-1; 11 positions agree with TRBD2. V gave up 3 bases and J gave up 1 base; unmatched junction bases: 0. Per the germline V gene, CDR1 is SQVTM and CDR2 is ANQGSEA. This CDR3 has 14 amino acids. The CDR3 region is CSVETSGGTDTQYF. CDR3 nucleotide sequence: TGCAGCGTTGAGACTAGCGGGGGCACAGATACGCAGTATTTT.

This chain joins TRBV19 and TRBJ1-2; D gene unclear. Trimming stripped 3 bases from V and 4 bases from J, with 12 bases between. The CDR3 spans 14 residues. Germline CDR1 and CDR2: LNHDA and SQIVND (reference sequence). The CDR3 reads CASSIEARLYGYTF. The CDR3 nucleotides read TGTGCCAGTAGTATTGAGGCCCGACTCTATGGCTACACCTTC. Full variable domain (outside the CDR3, taken from reference TRBV19 and TRBJ1-2): DGGITQSPKYLFRKEGQNVTLSCEQNLNHDAMYWYRQDPGQGLRLIYYSQIVNDFQKGDIAEGYSVSREKKESFPLTVTSAQKNPTAFYLCASSIEARLYGYTFGSGTRLTVV.

The genes are TRBV2 and TRBJ2-2, with TRBD2 as a possible D gene (6 bases). CDR3 length: 15 amino acids. V was shortened by 7 bases and J by 7 bases, with 19 bases between the two germline ends. Germline lookup yields CDR1 SNHLY and CDR2 FYNNEI. In nucleotides, the CDR3 is TGTGCCAGCACGCCGGACTCGGCGGAGGGCGGGGAGCTGTTTTTT. This codes for CASTPDSAEGGELFF.

The chain carries TRBV5-1 and TRBJ1-2, with TRBD1 matching 7 bases. Germline CDR1 reads SGHRS; CDR2 reads YFSETQ. CDR3 length equals 17 residues. The junction had 15 bases not matched to a gene; V was cut back by 4 bases and J by 3 bases. DNA for the CDR3: TGCGCCAGCAGCCCTCAAACGAAAATCGACAGGGACTATGGCTACACCTTC. Amino acid sequence: CASSPQTKIDRDYGYTF.

The chain couples TRBV27 to TRBJ1-3; D uncertain. Germline CDR1 MNHEY, CDR2 SMNVEV (reference sequence). CDR3 length: 13 amino acids. V was cut by 3 bases and J by 4 bases, with 7 bases left in between. The chain's CDR3 is CASSFSLGNTIYF. The CDR3 region has the DNA TGTGCCAGCAGTTTTAGTTTGGGAAACACCATATATTTT.

The chain carries TRBV10-3 and TRBJ2-1, with TRBD1 matching over 8 bases. CDR3 size: 15 residues. The V gene end was trimmed by 6 bases and the J gene end by 4 bases; junction bases not matched to a gene: 8. CDR1 is ENHRY and CDR2 is SYGVKD in the germline V gene. For the CDR3, the DNA is TGTGCCATCAGGACAGACAGGGGCCCATACAATGAGCAGTTCTTC. This gives the protein CAIRTDRGPYNEQFF.

Here the CDR3 reads CASSRIRENTEAFF. The CDR3 bases are TGTGCCAGCAGCCGGATCAGGGAAAACACTGAAGCTTTCTTT. V gene TRBV14 combines with J gene TRBJ1-1; weak D call: TRBD1 (5 bases). V lost 4 bases and J 2 bases, leaving 11 bases between the germline ends. This CDR3 has 14 residues. The germline gives CDR1 SGHDN, CDR2 FVKESK.

The gene calls are TRBV9 and TRBJ1-2, with TRBD1 identical over 8 bases. The CDR3 is made up of 14 amino acids. Looked up from germline, CDR1 is SGDLS and CDR2 is YYNGEE. V lost 3 bases, J lost 7 bases, and 8 bases stayed unmatched. The CDR3 nucleotides read TGTGCCAGCAGCGGGGGACAGGCGAAGAGTGGCTACACCTTC. Protein product: CASSGGQAKSGYTF.

The chain has TRBV29-1 and TRBJ2-1; a weak D match, TRBD2 (7 bases). In germline, CDR1 is SQVTM, CDR2 ANQGSEA. The CDR3 has 15 residues. Trimming shortened V by 4 bases and J by 4 bases, and 17 bases separated the two germline ends. The CDR3 spells CSVGSIRGGYNEQFF. DNA for the CDR3: TGCAGCGTTGGATCGATAAGGGGGGGGTACAATGAGCAGTTCTTC.

The V gene is TRBV5-1, the J gene TRBJ1-1; no firm D call. The V end lost 4 bases, the J end lost 6 bases, and 13 bases lay between the germline ends. The CDR3 loop spans 13 amino acids. Germline CDR1 reads SGHRS; CDR2 reads YFSETQ. CDR3 sequence: CASSRGLGSEAFF. CDR3 sequence (DNA): TGCGCCAGCAGCCGAGGACTCGGGTCTGAAGCTTTCTTT.